The 12 T cell receptor beta chains listed next were all sequenced from one sample in a study of blood T cell repertoires in COVID-19. Assay used: immunoSEQ multiplex PCR; TCRdb lists only in-frame clones, some missing. The sample has about 40,000 clones; around 83% are singletons. Material: peripheral blood. The receptor set was obtained from a woman aged 55 to 70 with acute or convalescent COVID-19.

This clone was picked up a small number of times. The V and J genes are TRBV19 and TRBJ2-2; TRBD1 aligns across 9 bases. With 5 bases clipped from V and 7 bases from J, the junction kept 8 bases outside the gene matches. Germline lookup yields CDR1 LNHDA and CDR2 SQIVND (reference sequence). The CDR3 consists of 15 residues. The CDR3 loop reads CASSPGTGRNGELFF. CDR3 nucleotide sequence: TGTGCCAGTAGTCCCGGGACAGGGCGGAACGGGGAGCTGTTTTTT.

The V call is TRBV27, the J call TRBJ2-3; TRBD2 aligns across 9 bases. J gave up 7 bases and V 3 bases, and 17 bases lay outside the gene matches. The CDR3 spans 18 residues. The germline CDR1 and CDR2 sequences are MNHEY and SMNVEV (reference sequence). CDR3: CASSFFARGRAGFYTQYF. The CDR3 nucleotides are TGTGCCAGCAGTTTTTTTGCTCGCGGGAGGGCCGGTTTCTATACGCAGTATTTT.

The chain recombines TRBV23-1 with TRBJ2-5; D is possibly TRBD1 (5 bases). TRBV23-1 is sorted into the ORF group, with uncertain function. V was shortened by 8 bases and J by 5 bases, with 12 bases between the two germline ends. The CDR3 is 12 amino acids. CDR3 sequence reads: CASPRRGETQYF. As DNA, the CDR3 is TGCGCCAGCCCGAGAAGGGGCGAGACCCAGTACTTC.

The chain couples TRBV19 to TRBJ2-5, with TRBD2 matching 9 bases. This CDR3 comprises 15 residues. Looked up from germline, CDR1 is LNHDA and CDR2 is SQIVND (reference sequence). Losses at the gene ends were 4 bases for V and 4 bases for J; bases not matched to a gene: 7. The CDR3, as DNA: TGTGCCAGTAGTAAGTCTAGCGGGATGACAGAGACCCAGTACTTC. This translates into CASSKSSGMTETQYF.

The chain uses TRBV6-1 and TRBJ2-1, with 10 bases identical to TRBD2. This CDR3 contains 13 residues. The J segment lost 10 bases and the V segment lost 3 bases, leaving 3 bases of the junction unmatched. Looked up from germline, CDR1 is MNHNS and CDR2 is SASEGT. The CDR3 sequence: CASSDQGLAEQFF. As DNA, the CDR3 is TGTGCCAGCAGTGACCAGGGACTAGCGGAGCAGTTCTTC.

The chain combines TRBV9 with TRBJ2-1; weak D call: TRBD1 (6 bases). Germline CDR1 is SGDLS and CDR2 is YYNGEE. V lost 6 bases and J lost 0, with 13 bases in between. This CDR3 is 15 amino acids long. CDR3 coding DNA: TGTGCCAGCACTAGACAGGCGAGCTCCTACAATGAGCAGTTCTTC. It yields the protein CASTRQASSYNEQFF. The whole variable domain, remainder taken from reference TRBV9 and TRBJ2-1, is DSGVTQTPKHLITATGQRVTLRCSPRSGDLSVYWYQQSLDQGLQFLIQYYNGEERAKGNILERFSAQQFPDLHSELNLSSLELGDSALYFCASTRQASSYNEQFFGPGTRLTVL.

This clone was counted a few times. The rearrangement joins TRBV5-4 to TRBJ1-1; the match to TRBD1 covers 7 bases. Germline V gene sequence: CDR1 SGHNT, CDR2 YYREEE (reference sequence). This CDR3 is built from 15 residues. Losses at the gene ends were 4 bases for V and 4 bases for J; bases not matched to a gene: 10. The DNA of the CDR3 is TGTGCCAGCAGCACTTTTACAGGGGTCGCCACTGAAGCTTTCTTT. This encodes CASSTFTGVATEAFF.

This chain links TRBV5-4 with TRBJ2-5; maybe TRBD2 (6 bases). Trimming took 7 bases from V and 3 from J, leaving 16 bases between them. The CDR3 covers 14 residues. Germline assignment: CDR1 SGHNT and CDR2 YYREEE (reference sequence). The CDR3 DNA is TGTGCCAGCTTTTATATCGGGGGAGAAGAGACCCAGTACTTC. Its translation is CASFYIGGEETQYF. Full variable domain (remainder filled in from reference TRBV5-4 and TRBJ2-5): ETGVTQSPTHLIKTRGQQVTLRCSSQSGHNTVSWYQQALGQGPQFIFQYYREEENGRGNFPPRFSGLQFPNYSSELNVNALELDDSALYLCASFYIGGEETQYFGPGTRLLVL.

This chain links TRBV19 with TRBJ2-3; the D is unclear. The CDR3 covers 14 residues. Germline V CDR1 and CDR2: LNHDA, SQIVND (reference sequence). V was trimmed by 1 base and J by 4 bases, leaving 9 bases between them. CDR3 sequence (DNA): TGTGCCAGTAGTATAGGAGGCGGCCCAGATACGCAGTATTTT. As protein: CASSIGGGPDTQYF.

J is TRBJ2-1 and V is TRBV10-1; D may be TRBD2 (5 bases). CDR3 length equals 16 residues. Germline V gene sequence: CDR1 WNHNN, CDR2 SYGVQD (reference sequence). The V end lost 1 base, the J end lost 1 base, and 11 bases lay between the germline ends. The chain's CDR3 is CASSEFTLASYNEQFF. The CDR3 region has the DNA TGCGCCAGCAGTGAGTTCACGCTAGCTTCCTACAATGAGCAGTTCTTC.

The rearrangement joins TRBV6-1 to TRBJ1-4; D is unclear. The germline CDR1 and CDR2 sequences are MNHNS and SASEGT. This CDR3 has 14 residues. V shed 1 base and J shed 5 bases, with 8 bases lying between them. The CDR3 nucleotides read TGTGCCAGCAGTGAAGGGGCAGTCAATGAAAAACTGTTTTTT. The encoded protein is CASSEGAVNEKLFF.

The V and J genes are TRBV7-9 and TRBJ1-3; no definite D call. The germline V and J ends were trimmed by 7 bases and 8 bases, with 9 bases remaining between them. Germline CDR1 reads SEHNR; CDR2 reads FQNEAQ (reference sequence). The CDR3 is 11 residues long. The chain's CDR3 is CASTLRDTIYF. The CDR3 DNA is TGTGCCAGCACTCTGAGGGACACCATATATTTT.